This T cell receptor beta chain stems from a study of CD4+ T cells in melanoma (dated by TCRdb to the early 2020s). For context, the study as a whole: The study investigated neoantigen-specific CD4+ T cells in human melanoma.

From the cysteine up to the phenylalanine, the CDR3 has a length of 16 residues. CDR3 DNA is the only sequence kept; it has 48 bases, read in frame from the first base. Compared with germline, V lacks 6 bases and J lacks 0 bases; bases without a gene match: 6. CDR1 is given as SGHTA and CDR2 as FQGTGA, both from the germline V gene. Concerning this clone: Its binding antigen is unknown. Per-nucleotide qualities are absent, and no much larger clonotype sits a single base away.

Donors were patients with melanoma. What the research found in general, with its limitations: Neoantigen-specific CD4+ T cells in melanoma were reported to show diverse differentiation states. Neoantigen-specific CD4+ T cells were reported to be correlated with the function of CD8+ T cells, macrophages and B cells.

Libraries came from the immunoSEQ multiplex PCR assay. TCRdb's version of the immuneACCESS table is confined to in-frame rearrangements and falls short of the full clone set. An unresolved V gene accounts for under half of the shortfall where checked; the remainder is of unknown origin. The sample table holds about 4,200 clones, of which about three fifths were seen once. Less than 40% of the sample is taken by the ten largest. The sequenced sample was cells from a culture (not recorded whether cultured in vitro). This TCR was recovered from a human donor with melanoma. The chain couples TRBV7-3 to TRBJ1-5, and TRBD1 matches 9 of the central bases. CDR3 protein: CASRKRDRDSNQPQHF. The nucleotide sequence is given as TGTGCCAGCAGAAAAAGGGACAGGGATAGCAATCAGCCCCAGCATTTT. With the portions outside the CDR3 filled from the reference TRBV7-3 and TRBJ1-5 genes, the complete variable region becomes GAGVSQTPSNKVTEKGKYVELRCDPISGHTALYWYRQSLGQGPEFLIYFQGTGAADDSGLPNDRFFAVRPEGSVSTLKIQRTERGDSAVYLCASRKRDRDSNQPQHFGDGTRLSIL.